This T cell receptor (beta chain) comes out of a study of cytomegalovirus exposure and HLA in healthy donors. The wider study: A previous analysis identified approximately 120 million unique TCR beta sequences derived from some 170 million T cells.

Whole-study findings and limits: The study put under 200 TCR beta chains on its list as cytomegalovirus-associated. Prior analysis indicated that the majority of TCR beta V segments exhibited productivity approximately 87% or approximately 30% of the time.

Germline CDR1 and CDR2: LNHDA and SQIVND (reference sequence). The V gene lost 2 bases and the J gene lost 2 bases, with 10 bases spanning the gap. The CDR3 is 15 residues long. A remark on this clone: The target antigen is unknown.

The PCR made use of 60 Vbeta and 13 Jbeta primers. Clones were sequenced by immunoSEQ multiplex PCR, and TCRdb holds only the in-frame ones, with some missing. In the table there are some 90,000 clones, 81% of which are singletons. This TCR was recovered from a man in his forties in good health and CMV-seronegative. The sample consisted of PBMCs. The chain recombines TRBV19 with TRBJ1-5, with D tentatively TRBD1 (5 bases). The CDR3 coding sequence is TGTGCCAGTAGTATAAAGGGGCTAGGCAATCAGCCCCAGCATTTT. Amino acids: CASSIKGLGNQPQHF.